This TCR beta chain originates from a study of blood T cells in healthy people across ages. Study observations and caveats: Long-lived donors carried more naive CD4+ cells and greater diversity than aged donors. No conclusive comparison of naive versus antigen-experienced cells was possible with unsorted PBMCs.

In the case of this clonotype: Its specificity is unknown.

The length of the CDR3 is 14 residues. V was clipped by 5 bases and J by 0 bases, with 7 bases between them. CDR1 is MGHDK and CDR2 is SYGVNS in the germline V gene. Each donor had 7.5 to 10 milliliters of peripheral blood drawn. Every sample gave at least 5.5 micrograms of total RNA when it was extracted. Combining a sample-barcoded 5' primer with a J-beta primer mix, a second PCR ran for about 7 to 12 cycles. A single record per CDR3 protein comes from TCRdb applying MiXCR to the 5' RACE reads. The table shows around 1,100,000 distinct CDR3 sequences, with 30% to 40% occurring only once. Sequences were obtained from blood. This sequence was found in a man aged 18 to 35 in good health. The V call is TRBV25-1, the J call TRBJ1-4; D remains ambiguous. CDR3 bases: TGTGCCAGCAGTCGAGACACAACTAATGAAAAACTGTTTTTT. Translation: CASSRDTTNEKLFF.